This is a list of T cell receptor beta chains from one sample in a study of blood T cell repertoires in COVID-19. Sequencing used immunoSEQ multiplex PCR; TCRdb keeps in-frame clones, though not all of them. The sample has some 120,000 clones; roughly four fifths are singletons. Material: peripheral blood. The receptors come from a woman in her 50s with acute or convalescent COVID-19. Each CDR3 is given with its conserved first and last residue. A D gene is named only where the DNA matches it firmly. Clone size appears in some rows only: once, few, many, or a class for an expanded clone.

D gene: -
clone size: -
J gene: TRBJ1-2
V gene: TRBV3-1/TRBV3-2
CDR3 DNA: TGTGCCAGCAGTTCTAGCACCGGGGTGGATGGCTACACCTTC
CDR3 protein: CASSSSTGVDGYTF

D gene: TRBD1
clone size: -
J gene: TRBJ2-2
V gene: TRBV13
CDR3 DNA: TGTGCCAGCAGCTTATGGGACAGGGACACCGGGGAGCTGTTTTTT
CDR3 protein: CASSLWDRDTGELFF

D gene: TRBD1
clone size: -
J gene: TRBJ1-1
V gene: TRBV5-4
CDR3 DNA: TGTGCCAGCACCGACAGGGGAGATAACACTGAAGCTTTCTTT
CDR3 protein: CASTDRGDNTEAFF

D gene: TRBD1
clone size: few
J gene: TRBJ1-6
V gene: TRBV25-1
CDR3 DNA: TGTGCCAGCAGTGAAGCGACCGGGACAGGGTGGGCTTCACCCCTCCACTTT
CDR3 protein: CASSEATGTGWASPLHF

D gene: TRBD1
clone size: once
J gene: TRBJ1-2
V gene: TRBV7-8
CDR3 DNA: TGTGCCAGCAGCTTAGGGACAGGCCCTGGCTACACCTTC
CDR3 protein: CASSLGTGPGYTF

D gene: -
clone size: -
J gene: TRBJ1-3
V gene: TRBV12-3/TRBV12-4
CDR3 DNA: TGTGCCAGCAGTTTCAGGGCTGGAAACACCATATATTTT
CDR3 protein: CASSFRAGNTIYF

D gene: TRBD1
clone size: -
J gene: TRBJ1-6
V gene: TRBV10-3
CDR3 DNA: TGTGCCATCAGTGACTTCCGGGACAGACCAAATTCACCCCTCCACTTT
CDR3 protein: CAISDFRDRPNSPLHF

D gene: -
clone size: -
J gene: TRBJ2-7
V gene: TRBV11-3
CDR3 DNA: TGTGCCAGCAGCTTCCTCCTAACCCCCTCCGAGCAGTACTTC
CDR3 protein: CASSFLLTPSEQYF

D gene: TRBD1
clone size: -
J gene: TRBJ2-1
V gene: TRBV4-1
CDR3 DNA: TGCGCCAGCACCCTGGAGGCAACAGGGGGCAGTGAGCAGTTCTTC
CDR3 protein: CASTLEATGGSEQFF

D gene: -
clone size: -
J gene: TRBJ1-2
V gene: TRBV5-8
CDR3 DNA: TGTGCCAGCAGCTTGGCCCCCTCCGCGATCTCCGGGGTGAAATATGGCTACACCTTC
CDR3 protein: CASSLAPSAISGVKYGYTF

D gene: TRBD1
clone size: -
J gene: TRBJ1-4
V gene: TRBV27
CDR3 DNA: TGTGCCAGCAGTTTATTTAGGCAGGGGGGCGAAAAACTGTTTTTT
CDR3 protein: CASSLFRQGGEKLFF

D gene: TRBD1
clone size: -
J gene: TRBJ1-2
V gene: TRBV4-1
CDR3 DNA: TGCGCCAGCAGCCATCTTCTCTCAGGGGGTCAAGGCTACACCTTC
CDR3 protein: CASSHLLSGGQGYTF

D gene: -
clone size: -
J gene: TRBJ1-5
V gene: TRBV19
CDR3 DNA: TGTGCCAGTGGCAATAGCAATCAGCCCCAGCATTTT
CDR3 protein: CASGNSNQPQHF

D gene: TRBD1
clone size: once
J gene: TRBJ1-1
V gene: TRBV5-4
CDR3 DNA: TGTGCCAGCAGCGCGACAGGGGGGAACACTGAAGCTTTCTTT
CDR3 protein: CASSATGGNTEAFF

D gene: TRBD1
clone size: -
J gene: TRBJ2-7
V gene: TRBV6-5
CDR3 DNA: TGTGCCAGCAATTTCGGACAGGGAGCCTACGAGCAGTACTTC
CDR3 protein: CASNFGQGAYEQYF

D gene: TRBD2
clone size: medium-sized
J gene: TRBJ2-7
V gene: TRBV6-1
CDR3 DNA: TGTGCCAGCAGTGAGGGAGGGGCGGCCTACGAGCAGTACTTC
CDR3 protein: CASSEGGAAYEQYF

D gene: -
clone size: -
J gene: TRBJ1-1
V gene: TRBV6-5
CDR3 DNA: TGTGCCAGCAGTTTTGGGGAGGGGTTGGCTGAAGCTTTCTTT
CDR3 protein: CASSFGEGLAEAFF

D gene: -
clone size: -
J gene: TRBJ1-1
V gene: TRBV25-1
CDR3 DNA: TGTGCCAGCAGTAGCACCAGGATGGGGGGAAACACTGAAGCTTTCTTT
CDR3 protein: CASSSTRMGGNTEAFF

D gene: TRBD1
clone size: once
J gene: TRBJ1-1
V gene: TRBV6-5
CDR3 DNA: TGTGCCAGCAGTTCCGACAGGGCCGCTTTCTTT
CDR3 protein: CASSSDRAAFF

D gene: TRBD1
clone size: few
J gene: TRBJ1-2
V gene: TRBV6-5
CDR3 DNA: TGTGCCACCCCGGGACAGAACATCTATGGCTACACCTTC
CDR3 protein: CATPGQNIYGYTF